This T cell receptor (beta chain) derives from a study of OX40 agonist ivuxolimab in advanced cancers. Looking at the study overall: Ivuxolimab was a fully human IgG2 agonistic monoclonal antibody targeting the costimulatory receptor OX40 (CD134). Of the roughly 52 dose-escalation patients, hepatocellular carcinoma was present in around 20, melanoma in around 15, renal cell carcinoma in 9 and head and neck cancer in 9. A male proportion of roughly 85% and a mean age of approximately 62 years, ranging from roughly 23 to 80, were recorded for the dose-escalation cohort. The paper reports the monotherapy dose-escalation portion (N = 52 patients) of the phase I ivuxolimab trial. Prior anti-PD-1, anti-PD-L1 or anti-CTLA-4 therapy was permitted, and checkpoint inhibitors had been received by roughly 42% of dose-escalation patients. Intravenous ivuxolimab was administered to patients every 2 weeks at six dose levels: 0.01, 0.1, 0.3, 1.5, 3 and 10 mg/kg. Peripheral TCRbeta sequencing was intended to test whether TCR sequence diversity was altered and clonal T-cell expansion was caused by ivuxolimab. Partial responses were achieved by three dose-escalation patients, of whom one had hepatocellular carcinoma and two had cutaneous melanoma. The investigation overall reported the following: Clonal expansion of both CD4+ and CD8+ blood T cells was observed from baseline to week 6 at doses 0.1 to 3.0 mg/kg. In the 0.1-3.0 mg/kg groups, partial responders had among the lowest normalized peripheral clonal expansion, particularly in CD8+ T cells. The antigen specificity of the clonally expanded peripheral T cells was not determined. Low levels of normalized T-cell clonal expansion were also seen in some nonresponding patients. After ivuxolimab, expanded clones were on average more numerous among CD8+ T cells than among CD4+ T cells.

Genomic DNA was isolated from the sorted cells so that the TCRbeta CDR3 region could be sequenced. The immunoSEQ Assay was used for sequencing of TCRbeta CDR3 regions. TCRdb took this table from immuneACCESS and kept in-frame rearrangements with V and J called. Such tables lack part of the clones; where checked against another copy, unresolved V genes explain under half of the gap, and the rest is unexplained. The sample contains under 40,000 clones, 81% of them found a single time. Of the sample, 1.3% to 1.5% is held by the ten largest clones. To note about this clone: The clone's antigen remains unknown. The sample holds no much larger clone one base away, and base qualities are not on file.

From cysteine to phenylalanine, the CDR3 is 11 amino acids long. The retained sequence is limited to the CDR3, 33 bases, with the frame set at the first base. The V and J ends are trimmed by 2 bases and 7 bases, leaving 5 bases between them. The germline V gene sets CDR1 to SNHLY and CDR2 to FYNNEI. The trial excluded patients who had a history of autoimmune disease or were on systemic immunosuppression. Peripheral blood for TCR sequencing was collected from all dose cohorts at baseline, on cycle 4 day 1, and on cycle 7 day 1. The samples were taken from a phase I, first-in-human, multicenter, open-label dose-escalation trial of ivuxolimab. The trial enrolled adults with locally advanced or metastatic head and neck squamous cell, hepatocellular, melanoma or renal cell carcinoma. Before TCR sequencing, CD4+ and CD8+ T cells were separately sorted from peripheral blood.

The source is an adult with an advanced solid tumor such as melanoma, head and neck, liver or kidney cancer. The sample here was CD4+ or CD8+ T cells sorted from blood, taken in a trial of the OX40 agonist ivuxolimab. This receptor chain uses TRBV2 and TRBJ1-1; confidence is insufficient to name the D gene. The CDR3 protein is CASSEPGEAFF. At the DNA level, the sequence is TGTGCCAGCAGTGAACCCGGTGAAGCTTTCTTT.